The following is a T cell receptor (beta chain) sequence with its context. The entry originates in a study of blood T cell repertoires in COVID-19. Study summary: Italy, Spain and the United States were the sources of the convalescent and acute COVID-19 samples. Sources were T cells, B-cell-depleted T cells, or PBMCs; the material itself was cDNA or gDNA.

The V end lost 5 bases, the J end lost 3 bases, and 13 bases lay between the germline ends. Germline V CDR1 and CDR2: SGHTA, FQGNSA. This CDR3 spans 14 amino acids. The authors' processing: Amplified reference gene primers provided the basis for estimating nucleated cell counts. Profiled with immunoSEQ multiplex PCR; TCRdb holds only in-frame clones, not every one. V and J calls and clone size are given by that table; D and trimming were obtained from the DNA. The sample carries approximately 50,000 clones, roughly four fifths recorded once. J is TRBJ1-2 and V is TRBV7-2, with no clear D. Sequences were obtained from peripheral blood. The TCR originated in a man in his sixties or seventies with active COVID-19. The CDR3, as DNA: TGTGCCAGCAGCCTCCGTCAGGCCTACTATGGCTACACCTTC. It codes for CASSLRQAYYGYTF.